This entry describes one T cell receptor (beta chain). Antigen unknown. Sequencing was performed with immunoSEQ multiplex PCR; in TCRdb, only in-frame clones are kept and a portion is missing. The sample has roughly 1,100,000 clones; around 74% are singletons. The CDR3 is 15 amino acids. In germline, CDR1 is MGHRA, CDR2 YSYEKL. J was trimmed by 1 base and V by 5 bases; bases with no gene match: 6. The data are from a study of shared clonotypes between healthy human individuals. General observations from the study: Researchers found naive subsets generally carried larger estimated richness than memory subsets. A small donor pool kept down the genetic and exposure-history diversity that was represented.

J is TRBJ2-3 and V is TRBV4-1; TRBD1 aligns across 7 bases. Sequencing was done on a sample of memory CD4+ T cells sorted from blood. The subset: CD45RA-negative fraction. This clonotype originated in a man between 18 and 35 years old in good health. CDR3 DNA sequence: TGCGCCAGCAGCGCACAGGGGTTGGGCACAGATACGCAGTATTTT. Translated: CASSAQGLGTDTQYF.